Described below is a single TCR beta chain sequence and its context. This clone was seen a handful of times. Its antigen is currently not known. Qualities for individual bases were not recorded, and no much larger clone is one base off. Around 550 nanograms of biopsy DNA per sample were submitted for commercial TCRB immunosequencing. Adaptive Biotechnology amplified the CDR3 regions from genomic DNA with a two-step multiplex PCR designed to control amplification bias. Primers for every V and J gene segment were used in the first PCR, and barcodes and Illumina adapters were added in the second PCR. CDR3 libraries were sequenced using an Illumina instrument. In the original analysis: Analysis combined the vendor-provided pipelines with custom analysis of raw data in R/Bioconductor under R version 3.3.0. Clonality, ranging from 0 to 1, was calculated as the inverse of the normalised Shannon entropy of all productive clones. High-frequency clones were defined as the repertoire share of the top 100 clones, retaining only clones passing a 95% confidence test. Overlap between samples was measured with the Morisita-Horn index, while repertoire diversity was measured with the Simpson index. The table was pulled from immuneACCESS by TCRdb, which kept in-frame rearrangements only. Such tables lose some clones; where checked, under half of the loss comes from unresolved V genes, and the rest has no known cause. Clone size and V and J calls were adopted from that table, with D and trimming inferred from the DNA. The sample profile shows 5,600 or so clones; approximately 86% of them were found once. The top ten clones comprise about 8.8% of the sample.

Taken from cysteine to phenylalanine, the CDR3 has 14 residues. Of the read, only the CDR3 DNA is kept; its 42 bases are in frame from base 1. Relative to germline, V is 1 base shorter and J is 7 bases shorter, with 9 bases between their ends. CDR1 and CDR2 are drawn from the germline V gene: SGHRS, YFSETQ. Eligible patients were adults with ileal or ileocolonic Crohn's disease who had an indication for ileocolonic resection. Whole ileal mucosal biopsies were kept frozen at -80 degrees C prior to DNA extraction. A TRizol-based method was used to extract genomic DNA from the frozen whole biopsies, and the DNA was quantified with a NanoDrop 2000 spectrophotometer. These data originate in a study of T cell repertoires in ileal Crohn's disease (dated by TCRdb to about 2019). In terms of the full investigation: Median disease duration was roughly 8 years, and 30% to 45% of patients were identified as active smokers at the time of surgery. A Rutgeerts score above i0 was used to define endoscopic postoperative recurrence. TCR repertoire analysis was performed in roughly 50 Crohn's disease patients drawn from a prospective multicentre cohort. A total of around 150 mucosal samples from 60 or so patients were sequenced, collected from several sites on the surgical specimen as well as at postoperative endoscopy. About half of the patients received postoperative therapy: some 12 received thiopurines and around 19 received anti-TNF agents. The study ran alongside a multicentre cohort designed to identify predictors of early endoscopic recurrence after ileocolonic resection. Every patient underwent surgery because of a complication, which was stricturing disease in roughly 61% and penetrating disease in roughly 40%. Here is what the overall study found, with its caveats: Only a subgroup of patients, of unstated size, had mucosal CD4 and CD8 T cells sorted and sequenced. Endoscopic recurrence was found to be associated with higher high-frequency clone percentages at surgery, and recurrence was observed in all patients with clonality above 26.8% (18/57). Patients who were active smokers at surgery had a significantly higher proportion of clonal expansions than non-smokers (approximately 26% vs 17%, p=0.02). Compared with CD4 T cells, sorted CD8 T cells contained more high-frequency clones, which suggests that the mucosal expansions were mostly CD8.

This chain joins TRBV5-1 to TRBJ1-6, with the D gene call left open. This receptor was obtained from an adult with Crohn's disease. The sequenced sample was ileal tissue. The CDR3 protein sequence reads: CASSLLSANSPLHF. At the DNA level, the sequence is TGCGCCAGCAGCTTGCTCAGTGCAAATTCACCCCTCCACTTT.